These 14 T cell receptor beta chains originate from one sample sequenced in a study of T cell therapy after organ transplantation. The table came from immunoSEQ multiplex PCR; TCRdb's copy has only in-frame clones and leaves some out. This table has just under 20,000 clones, about four fifths appearing once. No antigen has been identified for these receptors. The time point here: 4-8 weeks after completion of therapy. The sequenced sample was CD8+ T cells from blood, obtained after autologous CMV-specific T cell therapy. Receptors originate from a human patient who had received a solid organ transplant and had CMV disease. The graft donor may account for some of the T cells.

This chain links TRBV4-1 with TRBJ1-2, with D unclear. The V gene's germline CDR1 is MGHRA and CDR2 YSYEKL. Trimming pared 1 base from V and 14 bases from J, leaving 14 bases between. The CDR3 sequence is 12 residues long. For the CDR3, the DNA is TGCGCCAGCAGCCAAGGCCTGGGCACGGAAACCTTC. Protein product: CASSQGLGTETF.

This sequence joins TRBV5-1 and TRBJ2-7; D is tentatively TRBD1 or TRBD2 (6 bases each). The CDR3 totals 15 residues. V lost 0 bases and J lost 5, with 15 bases in between. Germline loops: CDR1 SGHRS, CDR2 YFSETQ. CDR3 coding DNA: TGCGCCAGCAGCTTGGTCGGAGGGGGAGCCGACGAGCAGTACTTC. Its protein product is CASSLVGGGADEQYF.

This clone was counted between two and nine times. This may stem from a read error, because a much larger clone lies one nucleotide away. The rearrangement joins TRBV11-2 to TRBJ1-5, with D hard to call. Germline lookup yields CDR1 SGHAT and CDR2 FQNNGV. The CDR3 extends over 14 amino acids. V lost 0 bases and J 1 base, leaving 4 bases between the germline ends. The CDR3 reads CASSLEWSNQPQHF. In DNA form, the CDR3 reads TGTGCCAGCAGCTTAGAATGGAGCAATCAGCCCCAGCATTTT.

This clone was seen only once. The CDR3 is CATEDTGSVYNEQFF. The CDR3 DNA sequence: TGTGCCACTGAGGATACAGGGTCGGTCTACAATGAGCAGTTCTTC. The chain couples TRBV19 to TRBJ2-1; D possibly corresponds to TRBD1 (6 bases). V gave up 10 bases and J gave up 3 bases, with 19 bases separating them. The CDR3 has 15 amino acids. Germline V gene lookup returns CDR1 LNHDA and CDR2 SQIVND (reference sequence).

In this sample, this clone turned up once. This chain connects TRBV6-4 to TRBJ2-2; 9 bases match TRBD1. This CDR3 is built from 15 residues. Germline CDR1 reads MRHNA; CDR2 reads SNTAGT. With V trimmed by 4 bases and J by 2 bases, 2 bases remained unmatched. This CDR3 reads CASSATGGNTGELFF. CDR3 sequence (DNA): TGTGCCAGCAGTGCTACAGGGGGCAACACCGGGGAGCTGTTTTTT.

V and J are TRBV9 and TRBJ2-1; 10 bases are shared with TRBD2. The CDR3 runs to 14 residues. The V segment lost 3 bases and the J segment 3 bases; nucleotides outside the gene matches: 0. Germline V gene sequence: CDR1 SGDLS, CDR2 YYNGEE. CDR3 DNA: TGTGCCAGCAGCGGGACTAGCGGCTACAATGAGCAGTTCTTC. It is translated as CASSGTSGYNEQFF.

The sample holds a few counts of this clone. The chain has TRBV5-8 and TRBJ2-7; TRBD1 matches 11 bases. Trimming at V came to 0 bases and at J to 7 bases, leaving 6 bases not matched to a gene. The CDR3 has 15 residues. Germline V gene lookup returns CDR1 SGHTS and CDR2 YDEGEE. The CDR3 DNA sequence: TGTGCCAGCAGCTTGGGGGGACAGGGGGTTTTTGAGCAGTACTTC. Translation gives CASSLGGQGVFEQYF.

The chain has TRBV12-5 and TRBJ2-3, with 7 bases lining up with TRBD2. The ends lost 3 bases at V and 2 bases at J; junction bases unmatched: 5. Germline V gene sequence: CDR1 LGHNT, CDR2 FRNRAP. The CDR3 covers 15 residues. CDR3 sequence reads: CASGFAGEPTDTQYF. The CDR3 nucleotides are TGTGCTAGTGGTTTCGCGGGGGAGCCCACAGATACGCAGTATTTT.

This clone was recorded once. The CDR3 spells CASSESGARAEAFF. The DNA of the CDR3 is TGTGCCAGCAGTGAATCCGGGGCTCGAGCTGAAGCTTTCTTT. The V gene is TRBV25-1, the J gene TRBJ1-1; weak D call: TRBD1 (5 bases). V shed 1 base and J shed 6 bases, with 12 bases lying between them. Germline assignment: CDR1 MGHDK and CDR2 SYGVNS. The CDR3 length is 14 residues. The full variable domain, rest sourced from reference TRBV25-1 and TRBJ1-1, is EADIYQTPRYLVIGTGKKITLECSQTMGHDKMYWYQQDPGMELHLIHYSYGVNSTEKGDLSSESTVSRIRTEHFPLTLESARPSHTSQYLCASSESGARAEAFFGQGTRLTVV.

The rearrangement uses TRBV5-1 and TRBJ1-4; TRBD1 is a possible D gene (6 bases). Deletions cut 7 bases from V and 7 bases from J, with 14 bases between. CDR3 size: 13 residues. In germline, CDR1 is SGHRS, CDR2 YFSETQ. The CDR3 bases are TGCGCCAGCGGTCAGGGGTTGGGTGAAAAACTGTTTTTT. This encodes CASGQGLGEKLFF.

The chain recombines TRBV5-1 with TRBJ1-5; 8 bases map to TRBD1. CDR3 length: 14 amino acids. Per germline, CDR1 SGHRS and CDR2 YFSETQ. The V and J ends lost 6 bases and 2 bases, in that order; junction bases with no gene match: 4. Here the CDR3 DNA reads TGCGCCAGCACGGCGGGACAGGGCAATCAGCCCCAGCATTTT. Translating it yields CASTAGQGNQPQHF.

The chain has TRBV4-1 and TRBJ1-2; no reliable D call. V gave up 2 bases and J gave up 8 bases, with 21 bases separating them. Germline V gene data show CDR1 as MGHRA and CDR2 as YSYEKL. The CDR3 length is 16 residues. For the CDR3, the DNA is TGCGCCAGCAGCCAACCCCCTGGTACGGGGATTGGCGGCTACACCTTC. This encodes CASSQPPGTGIGGYTF.

The CDR3 region has the DNA TGTGCTAGTGGTTTGGTACTCACAACCGGCAAGATTGAAGCTTTCTTT. Translating gives CASGLVLTTGKIEAFF. The chain joins TRBV12-5 to TRBJ1-1, with unresolved D. Germline assignment: CDR1 LGHNT and CDR2 FRNRAP. CDR3 length: 16 residues. Trimming left V 0 bases short and J 7 bases short, with 18 bases between.

The table lists this clone with a count of one. The V gene is TRBV5-6, the J gene TRBJ2-5; no clear D. Germline lookup yields CDR1 SGHDT and CDR2 YYEEEE. CDR3 length: 13 amino acids. V lost 1 base to trimming and J lost 5 bases, with 9 bases between them. The CDR3 loop reads CASSLPGHETQYF. The CDR3 coding sequence is TGTGCCAGCAGCTTGCCAGGCCACGAGACCCAGTACTTC.